This T cell receptor beta chain was identified in a study of molecular identifiers for immune sequencing clone quantification (dated by TCRdb to about 2018). In terms of the full investigation: For a replicate experiment, the RNA from either 20,000 or 100,000 naive CD8 T cells was divided into five aliquots, and four of those aliquots went on to sequencing. This methods study benchmarked molecular-identifier clustering-based TCR repertoire sequencing (MIDCIRS) and TCR RNA copy counting, using CD8 T cells to do so.

General study outcomes and caveats: Modeling indicated about 3.1 TCR RNA copies recovered per cell, compared with about 10 by digital PCR, which implies a capture efficiency of about 27%. In CMV-specific effector cells, clones with more than 20 RNA copies accounted for over 97% of molecules, whereas in naive cells such clones accounted for under 1%. Without barcode sub-clustering, chimeric consensus sequences inflated TCR diversity; chimeras reached as high as 47%. Naive libraries contained spiked-in Jurkat TCR RNA (10 copies' worth), which is not part of the donor repertoire. Identical TCR molecules sharing a barcode could cause highly expanded clone sizes to be underestimated. Even against a background of about a million naive CD8 T cells, spiked-in Jurkat TCR RNA amounting to a single cell's worth was reported to be detectable.

Libraries of naive CD8 T cells were built from anywhere between roughly 17,000 and 1,000,000 sorted cells, with 10%, 30% or 50% of the purified RNA used. On a BD FACSAria II, naive CD8 T cells were FACS-sorted as CD8+CD4-CCR7+CD45RA+ and collected into RLT Plus buffer. To test detection sensitivity, Jurkat RNA equivalent to more than 9 TCR copies was spiked into samples of roughly 19,000-1,000,000 naive CD8 T cells. CD8 T cells were enriched using RosetteSep CD8+ T Cell Enrichment Cocktail and Ficoll-Paque, and the enriched cells then underwent ACK red cell lysis. Turning to this clonotype: This clone's antigen is unknown. Base-call qualities are not available, and no considerably larger clone is one nucleotide away.

The library came from PCR. Sequencing was carried out with a NextSeq 500. Bulk TCR libraries were made following a previously described method, with the TCR primers given in Table S5. The Qiagen AllPrep DNA/RNA kit was used to purify total RNA. Reads from multiple sequencing runs of the same library were pooled before analysis. The study's processing was this. Reads were retained only if an exact TCR constant sequence was present, and the retained reads were trimmed to 150 nt and grouped according to their 12-nt molecular barcodes. Within each barcode group, reads were sub-clustered at a 15% Levenshtein threshold, and quality-weighted consensus sequences were built per RNA molecule. Non-functional sequences were filtered out, along with any lower-count sequence sitting one edit away from another sequence. On the basis of fitting two negative binomial distributions, barcode sub-clusters with fewer than 20% of the maximum read count were discarded. Through fastp at Q25 and MiXCR, TCRdb rebuilt clones from the public reads, retaining in-frame beta chains. Rows with one shared CDR3 protein collapse into an entry with the most common genes and DNA. TCRdb, not the original authors, processed these V and J calls. Present in this sample are more than 450,000 distinct CDR3 sequences, around 23% of which were seen just once. Together, the top ten hold 0.7% to 0.9% of the sample.

Sequenced input: naive CD8+ T cells from blood, with Jurkat cell RNA spiked in. The cell subset or site tag for this specimen amounts to: FACS-sorted CD8+CD4-CCR7+CD45RA+ naive T cells. The source is a human donor in good health. Some libraries in this study had Jurkat cell RNA spiked in.

The CDR3 region: CASSLAHGFGNMQYF. The sequenced DNA is TGTGCCAGCAGCTTAGCTCACGGGTTCGGAAACATGCAGTACTTC. Here the chain combines TRBV7-6 and TRBJ2-7; no confident D gene assignment can be made. Sequences SGHVS (CDR1) and FNYEAQ (CDR2) are obtained from the germline V gene. Deletion took 0 bases off V and 9 bases off J, with a span of 18 bases between the germline ends. The CDR3 sequence holds 15 residues, the cysteine and phenylalanine included. The retained sequence is limited to the CDR3, 45 bases, with the frame set at the first base.